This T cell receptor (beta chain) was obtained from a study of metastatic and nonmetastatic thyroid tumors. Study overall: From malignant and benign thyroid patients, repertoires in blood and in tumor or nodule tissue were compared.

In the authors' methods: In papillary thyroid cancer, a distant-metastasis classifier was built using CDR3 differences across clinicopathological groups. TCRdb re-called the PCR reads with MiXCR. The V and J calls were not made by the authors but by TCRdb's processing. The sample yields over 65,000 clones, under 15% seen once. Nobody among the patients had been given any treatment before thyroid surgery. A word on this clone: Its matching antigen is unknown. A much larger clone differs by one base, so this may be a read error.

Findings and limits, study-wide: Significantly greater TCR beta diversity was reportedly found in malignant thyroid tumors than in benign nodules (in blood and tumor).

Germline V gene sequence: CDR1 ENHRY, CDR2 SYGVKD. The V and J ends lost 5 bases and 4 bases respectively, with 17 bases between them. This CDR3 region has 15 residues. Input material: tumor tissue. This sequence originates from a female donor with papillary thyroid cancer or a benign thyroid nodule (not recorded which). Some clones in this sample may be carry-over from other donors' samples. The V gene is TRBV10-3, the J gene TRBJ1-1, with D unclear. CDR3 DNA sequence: TGTGCCATCAGTTGGCCCCAAGGGCCCTTCACTGAAGCTTTCTTT. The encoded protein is CAISWPQGPFTEAFF.